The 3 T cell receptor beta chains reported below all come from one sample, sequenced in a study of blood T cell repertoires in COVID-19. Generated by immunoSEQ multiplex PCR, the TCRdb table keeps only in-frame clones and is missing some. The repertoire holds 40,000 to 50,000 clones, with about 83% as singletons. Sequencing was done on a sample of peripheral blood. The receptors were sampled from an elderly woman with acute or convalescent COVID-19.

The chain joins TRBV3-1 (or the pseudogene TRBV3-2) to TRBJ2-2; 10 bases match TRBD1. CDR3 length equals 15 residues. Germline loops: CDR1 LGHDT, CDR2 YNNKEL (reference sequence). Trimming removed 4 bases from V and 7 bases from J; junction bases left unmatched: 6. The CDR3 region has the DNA TGTGCCAGCAGCCTTCCGGGACAGGGGTACGGGGAGCTGTTTTTT. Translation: CASSLPGQGYGELFF.

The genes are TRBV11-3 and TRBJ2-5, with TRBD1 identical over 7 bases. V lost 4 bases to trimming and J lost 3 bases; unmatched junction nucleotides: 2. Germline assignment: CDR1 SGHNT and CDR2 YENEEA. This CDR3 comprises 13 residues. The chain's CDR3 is CASSSGTEETQYF. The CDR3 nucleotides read TGTGCCAGCAGCTCCGGGACAGAAGAGACCCAGTACTTC. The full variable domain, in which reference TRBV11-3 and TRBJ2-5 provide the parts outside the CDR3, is EAGVVQSPRYKIIEKKQPVAFWCNPISGHNTLYWYLQNLGQGPELLIRYENEEAVDDSQLPKDRFSAERLKGVDSTLKIQPAELGDSAVYLCASSSGTEETQYFGPGTRLLVL.

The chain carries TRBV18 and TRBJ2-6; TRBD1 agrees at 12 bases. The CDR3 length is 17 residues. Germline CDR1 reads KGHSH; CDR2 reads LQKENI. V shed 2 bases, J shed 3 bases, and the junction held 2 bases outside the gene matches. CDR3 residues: CASSPGTGGSGANVLTF. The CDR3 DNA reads TGTGCCAGCTCACCAGGGACAGGGGGCAGTGGGGCCAACGTCCTGACTTTC.